Listed here are 17 T cell receptor beta chains from one sample, sequenced in a study of T and B cells in COVID-19 patients. From blood, about 220-500 ng of genomic DNA served as TRB template. BIOMED2 TRB-A/B primer pools were used in multiplex TRB PCR. TCRdb called the multiplex PCR reads again in MiXCR, with one record for every CDR3 protein. The sample has roughly 21,000 distinct CDR3 sequences, over 25% seen once. Sequenced material: blood. Receptors originate from a human donor who had recovered from COVID-19.

There are many counts of this clonotype. This chain links TRBV5-6 with TRBJ2-2, with unresolved D. The CDR3 covers 12 residues. V was shortened by 0 bases and J by 3 bases, with 0 bases between the two germline ends. Germline values: CDR1 SGHDT, CDR2 YYEEEE. The CDR3 nucleotides are TGTGCCAGCAGCTTGGACACCGGGGAGCTGTTTTTT. Translating it yields CASSLDTGELFF.

This chain links TRBV6-5 with TRBJ2-7; D is uncertain. V lost 9 bases and J lost 2, with 11 bases in between. This CDR3 is 12 amino acids long. Germline assignment: CDR1 MNHEY and CDR2 SVGAGI. CDR3 loop: CASSKVTYEQYF. The CDR3 DNA reads as TGTGCCAGTTCGAAGGTCACCTACGAGCAGTACTTC.

The chain has TRBV11-3 and TRBJ1-2; 8 positions match TRBD1. The germline V gene has CDR1 SGHNT and CDR2 YENEEA. There are 16 residues in the CDR3. J was trimmed by 7 bases and V by 4 bases; bases with no gene match: 14. CDR3 sequence: CASSSRTGIGLSGYTF. Here the CDR3 DNA reads TGTGCCAGCAGCTCACGGACAGGGATAGGGCTTAGTGGCTACACCTTC.

There are a few counts of this clonotype. This rearrangement joins TRBV5-5 to TRBJ2-7; D uncertain. This CDR3 has 13 residues. The ends were cut back, 3 bases at V and 2 bases at J, with 9 bases in the middle. Germline CDR1 reads SGHKS; CDR2 reads YYEKEE (reference sequence). CDR3 sequence: CASSWSETYEQYF. The CDR3 bases are TGTGCCAGCAGCTGGAGTGAAACCTACGAGCAGTACTTC.

The V call is TRBV29-1, the J call TRBJ1-3, with D possibly matching TRBD1 (6 bases). CDR3 length: 11 residues. With 6 bases removed from V and 8 bases from J, the gap between germline ends came to 11 bases. The germline V gene encodes CDR1 SQVTM and CDR2 ANQGSEA. In nucleotides, the CDR3 is TGCAGCGTCGTGGGGGCGGACACCATATATTTT. It translates to CSVVGADTIYF.

The chain combines TRBV30 with TRBJ2-7; 9 bases agree with TRBD1. Germline-derived CDR1 and CDR2 are GTSNPN and SVGIG (reference sequence). This CDR3 has 13 residues. J was trimmed by 2 bases and V by 2 bases; bases with no gene match: 1. The CDR3 DNA sequence: TGTGCCTGGAGTCGACAGGGGGCCTACGAGCAGTACTTC. Protein: CAWSRQGAYEQYF.

This clonotype has a handful of counts. This chain uses TRBV11-3 with TRBJ1-6; 7 positions match TRBD1. CDR1 SGHNT and CDR2 YENEEA come from the germline V gene. The CDR3 consists of 15 residues. Trimming at V came to 0 bases and at J to 5 bases, leaving 1 base not matched to a gene. The CDR3 here is CASSLDTGDNSPLHF. In nucleotides, the CDR3 is TGTGCCAGCAGCTTAGATACAGGGGATAATTCACCCCTCCACTTT.

This clonotype was counted only a few times. The genes are TRBV12-3 or TRBV12-4 and TRBJ2-7; 14 positions agree with TRBD2. The V segment lost 6 bases and the J segment 5 bases; nucleotides outside the gene matches: 6. The CDR3 spans 15 residues. CDR3 in amino acids: CASRRLAGGRDEQYF. In nucleotides, the CDR3 is TGTGCCAGCAGAAGACTAGCGGGGGGGCGGGACGAGCAGTACTTC.

This clonotype was detected only a few times. The V gene is TRBV11-3, the J gene TRBJ2-7; 10 bases match TRBD2. The CDR3 spans 13 residues. Trimming took 6 bases from V and 7 from J; bases not matched to a gene: 6. The germline V gene encodes CDR1 SGHNT and CDR2 YENEEA. As DNA, the CDR3 is TGTGCCAGCAGACGGGCTAGCGGGAGAGAGCAGTACTTC. Amino acid sequence: CASRRASGREQYF.

In its sample, this clonotype was seen many times. This chain uses TRBV11-3 with TRBJ2-1; D remains ambiguous. The CDR3 sequence is 16 residues long. The V gene's germline CDR1 is SGHNT and CDR2 YENEEA. V shed 5 bases and J shed 5 bases, with 19 bases lying between them. The CDR3: CASSPPVRVTHNEQFF. The CDR3, as DNA: TGTGCCAGCAGCCCTCCGGTAAGGGTTACCCACAATGAGCAGTTCTTC.

The chain combines TRBV5-1 with TRBJ2-2; 9 bases agree with TRBD1. The CDR3 totals 15 residues. CDR1 is SGHRS, CDR2 YFSETQ, per germline. Trimming at V came to 4 bases and at J to 1 base, leaving 2 bases not matched to a gene. CDR3 region: CASSPGQGNTGELFF. CDR3 nucleotides: TGCGCCAGCAGCCCGGGACAGGGGAACACCGGGGAGCTGTTTTTT.

The chain uses TRBV6-1 and TRBJ1-1, with TRBD1 identical over 9 bases. Losses at the gene ends were 7 bases for V and 8 bases for J; bases not matched to a gene: 14. The CDR3 sequence is 15 residues long. Per germline, CDR1 MNHNS and CDR2 SASEGT. In DNA form, the CDR3 reads TGTGCCAGCAAGGAAGTTCCGGGACAGGGTTGGGAAGCTTTCTTT. Translating gives CASKEVPGQGWEAFF.

The sample holds a few counts of this clonotype. The V gene is TRBV12-3 or TRBV12-4, the J gene TRBJ2-2, with 10 bases aligning to TRBD2. J gave up 5 bases and V 4 bases, and 4 bases lay outside the gene matches. The CDR3 consists of 15 residues. CDR3 residues: CASSSSGGDTGELFF. The CDR3 nucleotides are TGTGCCAGCAGTTCTAGCGGGGGCGATACCGGGGAGCTGTTTTTT.

This clonotype was picked up a small number of times. This chain uses TRBV20-1 with TRBJ2-3, with 15 bases lining up with TRBD2. Trimming cost V 6 bases and J 0 bases; bases outside gene matches: 4. CDR3 length: 16 residues. CDR1 DFQATT and CDR2 SNEGSKA come from the germline V gene (reference sequence). The CDR3 DNA reads as TGCAGTGCCCCGGGACTAGCGGGGGGTAGCACAGATACGCAGTATTTT. Translation: CSAPGLAGGSTDTQYF.

This clonotype was recorded once. The V call is TRBV12-3 or TRBV12-4, the J call TRBJ2-3, with D possibly being TRBD1 (6 bases). The V end was cut by 7 bases, the J end by 1 base, with 9 bases between. The CDR3 totals 13 residues. CDR3 in amino acids: CASIQGRTDTQYF. CDR3 bases: TGTGCCAGCATACAGGGACGCACAGATACGCAGTATTTT.

The chain joins TRBV7-3 to TRBJ2-2; D is unclear. There are 13 residues in the CDR3. Between the trimmed V and J ends, which lost 5 bases and 4 bases, there was a span of 8 bases. CDR1 and CDR2 (germline): SGHTA, FQGTGA. CDR3 loop: CASSLYGTGELFF. The CDR3 DNA sequence: TGTGCCAGCAGCCTGTACGGCACCGGGGAGCTGTTTTTT.

This clonotype has just a few counts. V usage is TRBV12-3 or TRBV12-4 and J usage is TRBJ2-1; TRBD2 agrees at 8 bases. J gave up 6 bases and V 5 bases, and 9 bases lay outside the gene matches. This CDR3 contains 15 residues. The CDR3 is CASSLMAGGFNEQFF. The DNA for the CDR3 is TGTGCCAGCAGTCTCATGGCGGGGGGCTTCAATGAGCAGTTCTTC.